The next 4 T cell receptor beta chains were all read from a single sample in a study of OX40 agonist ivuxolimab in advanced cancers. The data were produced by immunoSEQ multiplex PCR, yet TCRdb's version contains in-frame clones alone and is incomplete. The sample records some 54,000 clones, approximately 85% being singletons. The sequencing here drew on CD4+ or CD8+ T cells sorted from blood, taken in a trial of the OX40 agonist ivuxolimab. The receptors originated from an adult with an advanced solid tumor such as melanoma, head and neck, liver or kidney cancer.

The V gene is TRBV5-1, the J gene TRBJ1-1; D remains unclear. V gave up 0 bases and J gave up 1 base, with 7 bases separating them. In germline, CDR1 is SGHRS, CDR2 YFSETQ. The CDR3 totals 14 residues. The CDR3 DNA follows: TGCGCCAGCAGCTTGGGACACCCGAACACTGAAGCTTTCTTT. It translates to CASSLGHPNTEAFF. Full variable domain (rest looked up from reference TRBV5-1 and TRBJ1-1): KAGVTQTPRYLIKTRGQQVTLSCSPISGHRSVSWYQQTPGQGLQFLFEYFSETQRNKGNFPGRFSGRQFSNSRSEMNVSTLELGDSALYLCASSLGHPNTEAFFGQGTRLTVV.

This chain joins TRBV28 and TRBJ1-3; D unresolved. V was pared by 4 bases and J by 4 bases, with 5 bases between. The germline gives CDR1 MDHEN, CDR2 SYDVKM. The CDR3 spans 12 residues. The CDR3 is CASSSQGNTIYF. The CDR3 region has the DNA TGTGCCAGCAGTTCACAGGGAAACACCATATATTTT.

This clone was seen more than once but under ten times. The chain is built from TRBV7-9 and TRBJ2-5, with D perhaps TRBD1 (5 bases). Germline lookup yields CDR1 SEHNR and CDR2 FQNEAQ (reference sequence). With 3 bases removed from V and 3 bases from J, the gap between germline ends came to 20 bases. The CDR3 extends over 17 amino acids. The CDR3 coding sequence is TGTGCCAGCAGCTTCCCGCGCGTGCAGGGTCAGGAAGAGACCCAGTACTTC. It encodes CASSFPRVQGQEETQYF.

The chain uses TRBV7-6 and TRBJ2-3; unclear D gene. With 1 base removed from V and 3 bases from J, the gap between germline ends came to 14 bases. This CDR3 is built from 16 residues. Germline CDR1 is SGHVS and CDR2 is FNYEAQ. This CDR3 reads CASSLVGNSPTDTQYF. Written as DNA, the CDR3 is TGTGCCAGCAGCTTAGTAGGCAACAGCCCAACAGATACGCAGTATTTT.